Listed below are T cell receptor beta chains from one sample, sequenced in a study of T cell repertoires in cytomegalovirus infection. Each CDR3 protein gets one entry after TCRdb re-called the reads with MiXCR. The sample records about 230,000 distinct CDR3 sequences, around 6.6% being singletons. Sequencing used PBMCs. These receptors were collected from a human donor in good health (CMV status not recorded). Some clones in this sample may be carry-over from other donors' samples. Both conserved end residues are part of each CDR3. A D gene is named only where the DNA matches it firmly. Size tells how often a clone was seen (once, few, many) or the class of an expanded clone, and some rows leave it out.

v_gene: TRBV15
abundance: many
d_gene: -
j_gene: TRBJ2-3
CDR3nt: TGTGCCACCAGCAGAGTGGGCGGGGTCCCAGATACACAGTATTTT
CDR3aa: CATSRVGGVPDTQYF

v_gene: TRBV11-3
abundance: many
d_gene: -
j_gene: TRBJ1-3
CDR3nt: TGTGCCAGCAGCTCGCCGCGGACAGAAGTCAGAAACACCATATATTTT
CDR3aa: CASSSPRTEVRNTIYF

v_gene: TRBV6-2/TRBV6-3
abundance: many
d_gene: -
j_gene: TRBJ2-3
CDR3nt: TGTGCCAGCAGCTCCACAGGTTCCCATCCTAGCACAGATACGCAGTATTTT
CDR3aa: CASSSTGSHPSTDTQYF

v_gene: TRBV6-2/TRBV6-3
abundance: many
d_gene: TRBD2
j_gene: TRBJ2-3
CDR3nt: TGTGCCACGGCCGGGGAGGGTTCCACAGATACGCAGTATTTT
CDR3aa: CATAGEGSTDTQYF

v_gene: TRBV2
abundance: many
d_gene: -
j_gene: TRBJ2-2
CDR3nt: TGTGCCATCCACTTTCGGGCCGGGGAGCTGTTTTTT
CDR3aa: CAIHFRAGELFF

v_gene: TRBV28
abundance: many
d_gene: -
j_gene: TRBJ2-3
CDR3nt: TGTGCCAGCAGTTTATCCCTCGGGCCGGCGCAAGATACGCAGTATTTT
CDR3aa: CASSLSLGPAQDTQYF

v_gene: TRBV28
abundance: few
d_gene: -
j_gene: TRBJ1-3
CDR3nt: TGTGCCAGCAGTGTGGAAAGCAACACCATATATTTT
CDR3aa: CASSVESNTIYF

v_gene: TRBV29-1
abundance: -
d_gene: TRBD1
j_gene: TRBJ1-2
CDR3nt: TGCAGCGTTGACAAGGGTACAGGGGGCCGCTATGGCTACACCTTC
CDR3aa: CSVDKGTGGRYGYTF

v_gene: TRBV7-2
abundance: many
d_gene: -
j_gene: TRBJ1-1
CDR3nt: TGTGCCAGCAGCTTAGGATCGGCGGTGAACACTGAAGCTTTCTTT
CDR3aa: CASSLGSAVNTEAFF

v_gene: TRBV5-4
abundance: few
d_gene: -
j_gene: TRBJ2-1
CDR3nt: TGTGCCAGCAGCCGTGACAGGGAGGGCAATGAGCAGTTCTTC
CDR3aa: CASSRDREGNEQFF

v_gene: TRBV14
abundance: many
d_gene: TRBD2
j_gene: TRBJ2-5
CDR3nt: TGTGCCAGCAGCCAAGGTCGACTAGCGGGGGGTATAGAGACCCAGTACTTC
CDR3aa: CASSQGRLAGGIETQYF

v_gene: TRBV3-1
abundance: many
d_gene: -
j_gene: TRBJ1-3
CDR3nt: TGTGCCAGCAGTCGGGGAGGCGCTTTCTCTGGAAACACCATATATTTT
CDR3aa: CASSRGGAFSGNTIYF

v_gene: TRBV9
abundance: once
d_gene: TRBD1
j_gene: TRBJ2-1
CDR3nt: TGTGCCAGCAGCGAACGACAGGGTCGATACAATGAGCAGTTCTTC
CDR3aa: CASSERQGRYNEQFF

v_gene: TRBV7-2
abundance: -
d_gene: TRBD1
j_gene: TRBJ2-6
CDR3nt: TGTGCCAGCAGCTTAGTGGGGACAGGGGGCTCTGGGGCCAACGTCCTGACTTTC
CDR3aa: CASSLVGTGGSGANVLTF

v_gene: TRBV30
abundance: many
d_gene: -
j_gene: TRBJ1-1
CDR3nt: TGTGCCTGGAGTTTGAACCGAAACACTGAAGCTTTCTTT
CDR3aa: CAWSLNRNTEAFF

v_gene: TRBV2
abundance: many
d_gene: -
j_gene: TRBJ2-3
CDR3nt: TGTGCCAGCAGGCCAGGCAGCACAGATACGCAGTATTTT
CDR3aa: CASRPGSTDTQYF

v_gene: TRBV6-2/TRBV6-3
abundance: many
d_gene: -
j_gene: TRBJ2-3
CDR3nt: TGTGCCAGCAGTCAGAGACAGATCACAGATACGCAGTATTTT
CDR3aa: CASSQRQITDTQYF

v_gene: TRBV7-9
abundance: many
d_gene: -
j_gene: TRBJ2-1
CDR3nt: TGTGCCAGCAGCTTAGTGGTAACGAGCTCCTACAATGAGCAGTTCTTC
CDR3aa: CASSLVVTSSYNEQFF

v_gene: TRBV24-1
abundance: many
d_gene: -
j_gene: TRBJ2-2
CDR3nt: TGTGCCACCAGCGGCGCCACCAGTGATTCTTCTTCGACAAAGCGTATCACCGGGGAGCTGTTTTTT
CDR3aa: CATSGATSDSSSTKRITGELFF

v_gene: TRBV4-1
abundance: many
d_gene: TRBD1
j_gene: TRBJ1-4
CDR3nt: TGCGCCAGCAGCCGACCACAGGGGGGTAATGAAAAACTGTTTTTT
CDR3aa: CASSRPQGGNEKLFF

v_gene: TRBV18
abundance: many
d_gene: -
j_gene: TRBJ1-1
CDR3nt: TGTGCCACGACGGTCGGGGGGCCAACTGAAGCTTTCTTT
CDR3aa: CATTVGGPTEAFF

v_gene: TRBV6-1
abundance: many
d_gene: -
j_gene: TRBJ1-1
CDR3nt: TGTGCCAGCAGTGAAAGGTCAGGGGACAACACTGAAGCTTTCTTT
CDR3aa: CASSERSGDNTEAFF

v_gene: TRBV7-2
abundance: many
d_gene: -
j_gene: TRBJ1-3
CDR3nt: TGTGCCAGCAGCTTCTACGGCTCTGGAAACACCATATATTTT
CDR3aa: CASSFYGSGNTIYF

v_gene: TRBV7-2
abundance: many
d_gene: -
j_gene: TRBJ2-5
CDR3nt: TGTGCCAGCAGTCTTGGGGGGACCCAGTACTTC
CDR3aa: CASSLGGTQYF

v_gene: TRBV19
abundance: many
d_gene: TRBD1
j_gene: TRBJ1-6
CDR3nt: TGTGCCAGTAGTCTGACAGGGGGAGTCCTTAATTCACCCCTCCACTTT
CDR3aa: CASSLTGGVLNSPLHF